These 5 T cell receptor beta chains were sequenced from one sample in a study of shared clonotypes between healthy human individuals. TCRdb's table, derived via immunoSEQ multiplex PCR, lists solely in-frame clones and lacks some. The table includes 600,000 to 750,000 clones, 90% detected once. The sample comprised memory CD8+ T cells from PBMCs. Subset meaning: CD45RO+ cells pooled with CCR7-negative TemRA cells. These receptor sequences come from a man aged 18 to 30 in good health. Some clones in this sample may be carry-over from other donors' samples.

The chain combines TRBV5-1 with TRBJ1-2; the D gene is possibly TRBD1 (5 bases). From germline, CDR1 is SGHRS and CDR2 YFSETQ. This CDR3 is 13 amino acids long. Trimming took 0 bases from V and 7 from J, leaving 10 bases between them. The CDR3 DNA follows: TGCGCCAGCAGCTTGGAGGGGCACGGTGGCTACACCTTC. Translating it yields CASSLEGHGGYTF.

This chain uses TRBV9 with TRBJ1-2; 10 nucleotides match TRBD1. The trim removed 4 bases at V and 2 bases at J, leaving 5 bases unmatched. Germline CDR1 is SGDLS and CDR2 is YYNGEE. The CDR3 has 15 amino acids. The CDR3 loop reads CASSPGTGVNYGYTF. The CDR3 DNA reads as TGTGCCAGCAGCCCGGGGACAGGGGTCAACTATGGCTACACCTTC.

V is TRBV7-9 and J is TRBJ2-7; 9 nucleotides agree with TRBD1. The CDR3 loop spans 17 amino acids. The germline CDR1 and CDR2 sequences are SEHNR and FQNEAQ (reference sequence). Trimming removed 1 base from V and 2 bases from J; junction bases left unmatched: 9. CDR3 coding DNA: TGTGCCAGCAGCTTAGAGACAGGGGGATTGGGGCCCTACGAGCAGTACTTC. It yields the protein CASSLETGGLGPYEQYF.

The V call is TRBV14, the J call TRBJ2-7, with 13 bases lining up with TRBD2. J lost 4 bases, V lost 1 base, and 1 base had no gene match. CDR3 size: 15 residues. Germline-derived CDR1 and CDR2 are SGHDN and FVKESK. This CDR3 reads CASSQVTSGRYEQYF. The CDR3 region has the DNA TGTGCCAGCAGCCAAGTGACTAGCGGGAGGTACGAGCAGTACTTC.

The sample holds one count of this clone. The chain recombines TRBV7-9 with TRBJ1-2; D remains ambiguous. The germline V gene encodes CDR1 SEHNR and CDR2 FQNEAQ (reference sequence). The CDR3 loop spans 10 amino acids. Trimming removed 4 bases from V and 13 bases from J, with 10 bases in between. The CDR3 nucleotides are TGTGCCAGCAGCTCTGACGCCTTCACCTTC. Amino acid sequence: CASSSDAFTF.